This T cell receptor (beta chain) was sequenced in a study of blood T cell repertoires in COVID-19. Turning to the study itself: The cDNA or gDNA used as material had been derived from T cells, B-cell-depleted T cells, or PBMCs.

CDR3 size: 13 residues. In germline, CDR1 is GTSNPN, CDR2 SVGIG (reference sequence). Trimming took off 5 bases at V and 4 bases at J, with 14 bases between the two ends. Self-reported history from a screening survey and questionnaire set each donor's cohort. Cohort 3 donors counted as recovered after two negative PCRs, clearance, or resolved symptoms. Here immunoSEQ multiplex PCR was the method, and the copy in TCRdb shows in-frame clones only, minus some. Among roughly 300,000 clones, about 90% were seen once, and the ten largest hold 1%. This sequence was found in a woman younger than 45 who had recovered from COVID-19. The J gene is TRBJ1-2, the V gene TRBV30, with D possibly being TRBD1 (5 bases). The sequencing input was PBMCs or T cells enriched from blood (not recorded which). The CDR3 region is CAWGPATGYGYTF. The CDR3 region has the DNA TGTGCCTGGGGCCCTGCCACAGGCTATGGCTACACCTTC. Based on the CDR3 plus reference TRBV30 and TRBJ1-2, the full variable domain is SQTIHQWPATLVQPVGSPLSLECTVEGTSNPNLYWYRQAAGRGLQLLFYSVGIGQISSEVPQNLSASRPQDRQFILSSKKLLLSDSGFYLCAWGPATGYGYTFGSGTRLTVV.